One and the same sample provided the 25 T cell receptor beta chains below, sequenced in a study of T cells after posttransplantation cyclophosphamide. Clones were read by immunoSEQ multiplex PCR, and TCRdb kept only the in-frame ones, dropping some. Sampling found around 35,000 clones, none seen once. Sequenced sample: PBMCs. The receptors shown here come from a girl under 18 in good health, CMV-negative, and a related stem cell transplant donor.

Many counts were recorded for this clone. The chain carries TRBV9 and TRBJ1-5; perhaps TRBD1 as D (5 bases). Germline V CDR1 and CDR2: SGDLS, YYNGEE. The V gene lost 10 bases and the J gene lost 0 bases, with 8 bases spanning the gap. This CDR3 contains 12 residues. The CDR3 nucleotides are TGTGCCCCGGGGGATAGCAATCAGCCCCAGCATTTT. Its protein is CAPGDSNQPQHF.

This clone has only a few counts. The chain has TRBV19 and TRBJ2-5, with D possibly matching TRBD2 (5 bases). The J call is doubtful: the DNA matches TRBJ2-7 better. CDR1 and CDR2 from the germline V gene are LNHDA and SQIVND (reference sequence). The CDR3 covers 14 residues. CDR3: CASSPQRSSYEQYF. CDR3 sequence (DNA): TGTGCCAGTAGTCCCCAGCGGAGCTCCTACGAGCAGTACTTC.

The rearrangement joins TRBV28 to TRBJ1-2; D gene ambiguous. This CDR3 has 12 amino acids. V lost 5 bases and J lost 4, with 8 bases in between. Per germline, CDR1 MDHEN and CDR2 SYDVKM. The CDR3 DNA sequence: TGTGCCAGCAGTGTCGCGGCCTATGGCTACACCTTC. Translating gives CASSVAAYGYTF.

This clone was observed many times. V gene TRBV5-1 combines with J gene TRBJ2-1; 14 positions agree with TRBD2. The germline V gene has CDR1 SGHRS and CDR2 YFSETQ. This CDR3 has 16 residues. J was trimmed by 8 bases and V by 0 bases; bases with no gene match: 4. The CDR3 region has the DNA TGCGCCAGCAGCTTGGGACTAGCGGGGGGGCAACATGAGCAGTTCTTC. This encodes CASSLGLAGGQHEQFF.

This clone was counted at least ten times. The chain has TRBV6-5 and TRBJ1-3; D call uncertain. This CDR3 has 15 amino acids. Germline CDR1 and CDR2: MNHEY and SVGAGI. The V gene lost 6 bases and the J gene lost 0 bases, with 12 bases spanning the gap. The CDR3 DNA reads TGTGCCAGCAGCCGCGACGGGATCTCTGGAAACACCATATATTTT. The encoded protein is CASSRDGISGNTIYF.

The chain combines TRBV14 with TRBJ1-2; 10 bases are shared with TRBD1. This CDR3 spans 15 amino acids. V lost 4 bases to trimming and J lost 8 bases; unmatched junction nucleotides: 10. The germline gives CDR1 SGHDN, CDR2 FVKESK. CDR3 sequence reads: CASSRYRDRGDGYTF. In DNA, the CDR3 is TGTGCCAGCAGCCGATACCGGGACAGGGGAGACGGCTACACCTTC.

This clone was seen a few times. The J gene is TRBJ1-6, the V gene TRBV14, with TRBD1 as a possible D gene (6 bases). This CDR3 is built from 16 residues. Trimming stripped 0 bases from V and 6 bases from J, with 12 bases between. CDR1 SGHDN and CDR2 FVKESK come from the germline V gene. The CDR3 protein is CASSQDAGVGNSPLHF. Written as DNA, the CDR3 is TGTGCCAGCAGCCAAGATGCAGGGGTCGGTAATTCACCCCTCCACTTT.

The rearrangement joins TRBV4-1 to TRBJ1-2; D remains unclear. CDR3 length: 15 amino acids. Germline V CDR1 and CDR2: MGHRA, YSYEKL. Trimming stripped 0 bases from V and 8 bases from J, with 16 bases between. CDR3: CASSQEARRVEGYTF. The DNA of the CDR3 is TGCGCCAGCAGCCAAGAGGCTAGGAGGGTAGAGGGCTACACCTTC.

This clone came up many times. The V gene is TRBV28, the J gene TRBJ2-4; 15 bases map to TRBD2. From germline, CDR1 is MDHEN and CDR2 SYDVKM. CDR3 length: 19 residues. Losses at the gene ends were 5 bases for V and 0 bases for J; bases not matched to a gene: 8. CDR3 DNA: TGTGCCAGCAGTCCTCGGACTAGCGGGAGGGCCGAAGCCAAAAACATTCAGTACTTC. This gives the protein CASSPRTSGRAEAKNIQYF.

Ten or more counts support this clone. The CDR3 DNA follows: TGCGCCAGCAGTGTTGTGGGGGGGCCGGAGACCCAGTACTTC. Translating it yields CASSVVGGPETQYF. The chain employs TRBV10-2 and TRBJ2-5; TRBD2 might be the D (7 bases). This CDR3 spans 14 amino acids. From germline, CDR1 is WSHSY and CDR2 SAAADI. The V and J ends lost 4 bases and 5 bases respectively, with 14 bases between them.

The rearrangement links TRBV7-8 to TRBJ1-4, with a tentative D call TRBD1 (5 bases). Germline CDR1 reads SGHVS; CDR2 reads FQNEAQ. The CDR3 sequence is 16 residues long. V was trimmed by 1 base and J by 10 bases, leaving 19 bases between them. Here the CDR3 reads CASSLVAWQGGGKLFF. The CDR3 DNA reads as TGTGCCAGCAGCTTAGTAGCTTGGCAGGGTGGTGGAAAACTGTTTTTT.

The rearrangement uses TRBV30 and TRBJ2-2, with a tentative D call TRBD1 (5 bases). Germline CDR1 and CDR2: GTSNPN and SVGIG (reference sequence). V shed 2 bases and J shed 7 bases, with 14 bases lying between them. The CDR3 runs 14 residues. The chain's CDR3 is CAWSRRAYGGELFF. The CDR3 nucleotides read TGTGCCTGGAGTCGCAGGGCTTATGGCGGGGAGCTGTTTTTT.

This clone was picked up many times. This chain joins TRBV6-5 and TRBJ1-4, with 9 bases fitting TRBD1. V was pared by 6 bases and J by 7 bases, with 6 bases of the junction left unmatched. This CDR3 is 14 amino acids long. Per germline, CDR1 MNHEY and CDR2 SVGAGI. The CDR3 nucleotides are TGTGCCAGCAGAAGACAGGGGGGTGGTGAAAAACTGTTTTTT. As protein: CASRRQGGGEKLFF.

The table lists this clone with many counts. The rearrangement joins TRBV25-1 to TRBJ1-3, with D hard to call. The CDR3 length is 14 residues. CDR1 and CDR2 from the germline V gene are MGHDK and SYGVNS. Trimming stripped 7 bases from V and 1 base from J, with 11 bases between. The chain's CDR3 is CASKGGQSGNTIYF. The CDR3 region has the DNA TGTGCCAGCAAAGGCGGGCAGTCTGGAAACACCATATATTTT.

This clone was counted ten times or more. This chain uses TRBV6-1 with TRBJ1-1; 7 bases fit TRBD1. With 0 bases clipped from V and 4 bases from J, the junction kept 2 bases outside the gene matches. Germline loops: CDR1 MNHNS, CDR2 SASEGT. This CDR3 has 14 residues. The CDR3 here is CASSEATGPTEAFF. The DNA for the CDR3 is TGTGCCAGCAGTGAAGCGACAGGGCCCACTGAAGCTTTCTTT.

This clone was counted only a few times. A single base separates this from a much larger clone, so it may be a read error. The sample carries other DNA sequences with the same CDR3. CDR3 in DNA: TGTGCCAGTTCACCAGGACAAGAAGGAGCCCTATGGTATGGCTACACCTTC. Protein: CASSPGQEGALWYGYTF. J is TRBJ1-2 and V is TRBV18, with D possibly being TRBD1 (5 bases). The CDR3 contains 17 residues. Per germline, CDR1 KGHSH and CDR2 LQKENI.

There are many counts of this clone. The genes are TRBV2 and TRBJ2-3, with D hard to call. Germline V gene lookup returns CDR1 SNHLY and CDR2 FYNNEI. The V end lost 6 bases, the J end lost 2 bases, and 9 bases lay between the germline ends. The CDR3 extends over 13 amino acids. This CDR3 reads CASSDSPTDTQYF. CDR3 nucleotides: TGTGCCAGCAGCGACTCTCCCACAGATACGCAGTATTTT.

This clone was counted a few times. The chain uses TRBV6-5 and TRBJ2-7; 8 nucleotides align to TRBD1. V gave up 2 bases and J gave up 2 bases; unmatched junction bases: 2. Germline lookup yields CDR1 MNHEY and CDR2 SVGAGI. The CDR3 loop spans 14 amino acids. The CDR3 sequence: CASSYRGQAYEQYF. The CDR3 DNA reads as TGTGCCAGCAGTTACAGGGGACAGGCCTACGAGCAGTACTTC.

In this sample, this clone turned up a few times. The chain is built from TRBV9 and TRBJ2-3, with D possibly being TRBD2 (6 bases). The CDR3 loop spans 14 amino acids. With 3 bases removed from V and 7 bases from J, the gap between germline ends came to 15 bases. Germline CDR1 reads SGDLS; CDR2 reads YYNGEE. The CDR3 is CASSASSGLHTQYF. CDR3 nucleotide sequence: TGTGCCAGCAGCGCATCGTCCGGACTACATACGCAGTATTTT.

This clone was seen more than once but under ten times. The chain recombines TRBV6-5 with TRBJ1-1; the D is unclear. Germline values: CDR1 MNHEY, CDR2 SVGAGI. CDR3 size: 13 residues. Trimming cost V 6 bases and J 0 bases, with 8 bases left between them. Here the CDR3 DNA reads TGTGCCAGCAGAACGGACTTGAACACTGAAGCTTTCTTT. The encoded protein is CASRTDLNTEAFF.

This clone was picked up many times. The chain recombines TRBV4-2 with TRBJ1-6, with 7 bases that match TRBD1. CDR3 length equals 15 residues. With 2 bases clipped from V and 16 bases from J, the junction kept 14 bases outside the gene matches. The germline gives CDR1 LGHNA, CDR2 YNFKEQ. This chain's CDR3 is CASSQSGGILQGLHF. The CDR3 bases are TGTGCCAGCAGCCAAAGTGGGGGGATCCTACAGGGGCTCCACTTT.

The gene calls are TRBV9 and TRBJ1-2, with 7 bases fitting TRBD1. Germline trimming cut 3 bases from V and 4 bases from J; bases unmatched to any gene: 6. Germline values: CDR1 SGDLS, CDR2 YYNGEE. The CDR3 loop spans 14 amino acids. The CDR3 sequence is CASSEQGSGYGYTF. The CDR3 region has the DNA TGTGCCAGCAGCGAACAGGGGAGCGGCTATGGCTACACCTTC. Complete variable domain (other parts from reference TRBV9 and TRBJ1-2): DSGVTQTPKHLITATGQRVTLRCSPRSGDLSVYWYQQSLDQGLQFLIQYYNGEERAKGNILERFSAQQFPDLHSELNLSSLELGDSALYFCASSEQGSGYGYTFGSGTRLTVV.

V is TRBV7-8 and J is TRBJ2-7; 9 nucleotides line up with TRBD1. CDR3 size: 15 residues. V shed 3 bases and J 4 bases; nucleotides not matched to a gene: 7. Per germline, CDR1 SGHVS and CDR2 FQNEAQ. CDR3 loop: CASSFLGTGTYEQYF. CDR3 bases: TGTGCCAGCAGCTTTCTCGGGACAGGGACGTACGAGCAGTACTTC.

This clone was seen repeatedly, ten times or more. The chain uses TRBV7-9 and TRBJ2-4, with D perhaps matching TRBD2 (6 bases). CDR1 and CDR2 from the germline V gene are SEHNR and FQNEAQ (reference sequence). The V end lost 5 bases, the J end lost 2 bases, and 19 bases lay between the germline ends. The CDR3 is 17 residues long. The CDR3 coding sequence is TGTGCCAGCAGCCCGGGGACTTGGGACCTCCCCAAAAACATTCAGTACTTC. The encoded protein is CASSPGTWDLPKNIQYF.

There are many counts of this clone. CDR3 region: CASSKEGEGNTDTQYF. The CDR3 DNA sequence: TGTGCCAGCAGCAAAGAAGGGGAGGGGAACACAGATACGCAGTATTTT. The chain links TRBV21-1 to TRBJ2-3; the table names TRBD2, a call not compared with the DNA. TRBV21-1 is assigned pseudogene status. The CDR3 totals 16 residues.